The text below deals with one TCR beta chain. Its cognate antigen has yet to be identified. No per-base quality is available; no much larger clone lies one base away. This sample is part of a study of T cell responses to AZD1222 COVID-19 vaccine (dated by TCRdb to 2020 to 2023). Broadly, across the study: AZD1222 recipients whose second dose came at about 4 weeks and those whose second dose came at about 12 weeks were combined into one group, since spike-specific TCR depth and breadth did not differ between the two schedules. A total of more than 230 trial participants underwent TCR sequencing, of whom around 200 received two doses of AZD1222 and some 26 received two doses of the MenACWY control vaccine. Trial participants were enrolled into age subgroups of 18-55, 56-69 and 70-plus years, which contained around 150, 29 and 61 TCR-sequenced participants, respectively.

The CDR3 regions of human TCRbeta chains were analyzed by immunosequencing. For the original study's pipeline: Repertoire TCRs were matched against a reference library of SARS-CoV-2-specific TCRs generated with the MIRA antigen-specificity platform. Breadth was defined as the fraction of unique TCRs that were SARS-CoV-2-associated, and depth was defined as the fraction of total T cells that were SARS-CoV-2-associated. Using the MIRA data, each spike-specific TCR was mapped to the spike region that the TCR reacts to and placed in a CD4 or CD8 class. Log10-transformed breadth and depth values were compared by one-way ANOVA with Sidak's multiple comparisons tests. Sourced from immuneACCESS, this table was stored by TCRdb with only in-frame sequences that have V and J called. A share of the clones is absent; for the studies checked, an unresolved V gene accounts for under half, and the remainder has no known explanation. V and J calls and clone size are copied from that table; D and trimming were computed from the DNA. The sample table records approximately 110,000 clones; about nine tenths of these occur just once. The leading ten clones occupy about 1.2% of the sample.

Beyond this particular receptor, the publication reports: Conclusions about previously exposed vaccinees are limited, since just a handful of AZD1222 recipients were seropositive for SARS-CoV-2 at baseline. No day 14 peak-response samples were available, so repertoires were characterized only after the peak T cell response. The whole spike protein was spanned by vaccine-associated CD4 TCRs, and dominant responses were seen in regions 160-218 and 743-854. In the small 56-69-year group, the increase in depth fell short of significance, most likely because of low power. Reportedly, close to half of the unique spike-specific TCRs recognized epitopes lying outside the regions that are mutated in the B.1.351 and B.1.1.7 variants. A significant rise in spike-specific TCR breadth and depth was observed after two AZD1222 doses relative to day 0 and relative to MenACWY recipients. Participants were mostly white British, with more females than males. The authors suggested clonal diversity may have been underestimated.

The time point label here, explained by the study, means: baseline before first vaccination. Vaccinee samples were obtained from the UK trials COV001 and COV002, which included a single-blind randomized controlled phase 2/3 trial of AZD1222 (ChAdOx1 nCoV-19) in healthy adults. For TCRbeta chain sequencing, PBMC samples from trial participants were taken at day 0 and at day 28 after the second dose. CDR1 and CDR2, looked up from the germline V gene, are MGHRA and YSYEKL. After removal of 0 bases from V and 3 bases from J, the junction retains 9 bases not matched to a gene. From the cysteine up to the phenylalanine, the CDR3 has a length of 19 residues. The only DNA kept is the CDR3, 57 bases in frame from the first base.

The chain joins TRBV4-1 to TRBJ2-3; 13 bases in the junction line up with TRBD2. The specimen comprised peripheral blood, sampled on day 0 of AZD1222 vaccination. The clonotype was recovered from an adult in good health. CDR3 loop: CASSQDAGLAGYGTDTQYF. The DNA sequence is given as TGCGCCAGCAGCCAAGACGCGGGACTAGCGGGGTACGGGACAGATACGCAGTATTTT.